This record concerns one T cell receptor (beta chain) sequence. The target antigen is unknown. A single record per CDR3 protein comes from TCRdb applying MiXCR to the reads. The sample lists approximately 340,000 distinct CDR3 sequences; just under 30% were seen once. The entry originates in a study of T cell repertoires in cytomegalovirus infection. Study at large: Both a matching HLA type and CMV infection were indicated by public TCR beta signatures.

Whole-study results and caveats: People with CMV and the relevant HLA were identified by cumulative public TCR beta family frequency. There were HLA-C-restricted CMV-specific TCR beta clonotypes dominating the ex vivo response.

CDR1 is MNHNS and CDR2 is SASEGT in the germline V gene. V lost 6 bases and J lost 0; bases outside the gene matches: 10. CDR3 size: 17 residues. The sample was cultured PBMCs, taken from culture after CMV antigen stimulation. This sequence joins TRBV6-1 and TRBJ2-1; the match to TRBD2 covers 8 bases. The TCR was taken from a human donor in good health (CMV status not recorded). Some clones in this sample may be carry-over from other donors' samples. CDR3 sequence (DNA): TGTGCCAGCAGAGATCTAGCGGGCGTCAGCTCCTACAATGAGCAGTTCTTC. Protein: CASRDLAGVSSYNEQFF.